Below, 26 T cell receptor beta chains from the same sample are listed, as sequenced in a study of blood T cell repertoires in COVID-19. The assay was immunoSEQ multiplex PCR, and TCRdb's table has in-frame clones only and misses some. This table has around 200,000 clones, 80% to 90% appearing once. Material: peripheral blood. The receptors were gathered from a man aged 50 to 60 with active or convalescent COVID-19.

The chain uses TRBV27 and TRBJ2-7; 9 nucleotides agree with TRBD2. The CDR3 runs to 15 residues. CDR1 is MNHEY, CDR2 SMNVEV, per germline (reference sequence). Germline trimming cut 5 bases from V and 7 bases from J; bases unmatched to any gene: 12. The CDR3 is CASSNQASGRKEQYF. The CDR3 coding sequence is TGTGCCAGCAGTAACCAGGCAAGCGGGAGGAAAGAGCAGTACTTC.

CDR3 region: CASSIFGGRSSYEQYF. The CDR3 DNA follows: TGTGCCAGCAGTATTTTTGGCGGGAGGAGCTCCTACGAGCAGTACTTC. The chain carries TRBV27 and TRBJ2-7, with TRBD2 matching 8 bases. CDR3 length: 16 amino acids. Germline trimming cut 5 bases from V and 0 bases from J; bases unmatched to any gene: 9. Germline V gives CDR1 MNHEY, CDR2 SMNVEV (reference sequence).

The chain combines TRBV7-3 with TRBJ1-1; the D gene is possibly TRBD1 (6 bases). In germline, CDR1 is SGHTA, CDR2 FQGTGA. Between the trimmed V and J ends, which lost 8 bases and 1 base, there was a span of 14 bases. This CDR3 has 14 amino acids. As DNA, the CDR3 is TGTGCCAGCGGAAAGGGGGGGCAGAACACTGAAGCTTTCTTT. It yields the protein CASGKGGQNTEAFF.

A few counts support this clone. The genes are TRBV18 and TRBJ2-5; 8 bases fit TRBD1. Germline V CDR1 and CDR2: KGHSH, LQKENI. CDR3 length: 17 residues. With V trimmed by 0 bases and J by 5 bases, 11 bases remained unmatched. The DNA for the CDR3 is TGTGCCAGCTCACCACCGATCGGCGGCAGGGGGCAGGAGACCCAGTACTTC. Translating gives CASSPPIGGRGQETQYF.

The genes are TRBV7-9 and TRBJ1-2; 7 nucleotides line up with TRBD1. The junction had 4 bases not matched to a gene; V was cut back by 2 bases and J by 7 bases. CDR1 and CDR2 (germline): SEHNR, FQNEAQ (reference sequence). The CDR3 is 13 amino acids. This chain's CDR3 is CASSLPTGRGYTF. As DNA, the CDR3 is TGTGCCAGCAGCTTACCGACAGGGCGTGGCTACACCTTC.

The chain has TRBV6-5 and TRBJ1-2, with 7 nucleotides matching TRBD1. In germline, CDR1 is MNHEY, CDR2 SVGAGI. V was clipped by 11 bases and J by 1 base; unmatched bases: 13. There are 15 residues in the CDR3. The CDR3, as DNA: TGTGCCGGGACCGGACAGGTCGGGATTAACTATGGCTACACCTTC. Its translation: CAGTGQVGINYGYTF.

The gene calls are TRBV6-6 and TRBJ2-1, with unresolved D. The CDR3 is 12 amino acids. V lost 5 bases and J 9 bases, leaving 11 bases between the germline ends. CDR1 MNHNY and CDR2 SVGAGI come from the germline V gene (reference sequence). The CDR3 DNA reads TGTGCCAGCAGTCCCGCGCGCCTTGAGCAGTTCTTC. This codes for CASSPARLEQFF.

The CDR3 reads CASSLVHHYNEQFF. DNA of the CDR3: TGCGCCAGCAGCTTGGTACATCACTACAATGAGCAGTTCTTC. The V call is TRBV5-1, the J call TRBJ2-1; D ambiguous. CDR1 is SGHRS, CDR2 YFSETQ, per germline. Trimming cost V 0 bases and J 3 bases, with 7 bases left between them. The CDR3 runs to 14 residues.

This clone appeared a single time. V is TRBV5-4 and J is TRBJ1-1; 7 bases agree with TRBD1. CDR1 is SGHNT, CDR2 YYREEE, per germline (reference sequence). This CDR3 contains 17 residues. V lost 4 bases, J lost 0 bases, and 12 bases stayed unmatched. CDR3 residues: CASSRTGATFMNTEAFF. CDR3 nucleotide sequence: TGTGCCAGCAGCCGAACAGGGGCCACATTCATGAACACTGAAGCTTTCTTT.

This clone was counted once. The chain employs TRBV3-1 (or the pseudogene TRBV3-2) and TRBJ2-7; TRBD2 matches at 15 bases. Per germline, CDR1 LGHDT and CDR2 YNNKEL (reference sequence). V shed 4 bases and J 1 base; nucleotides not matched to a gene: 2. CDR3 size: 16 residues. CDR3 sequence (DNA): TGTGCCAGCAGCCCGGGACTAGCGGGGGGTTCCTACGAGCAGTACTTC. It codes for CASSPGLAGGSYEQYF.

This clone was recorded only once. This chain uses TRBV19 with TRBJ1-5; D perhaps matches TRBD1 (5 bases). CDR1 is LNHDA and CDR2 is SQIVND in the germline V gene (reference sequence). CDR3 size: 13 residues. The germline V and J ends were trimmed by 8 bases and 4 bases, with 12 bases remaining between them. The CDR3 DNA reads TGTGCCAGTGGGCGACAGCTTAATCAGCCCCAGCATTTT. It encodes CASGRQLNQPQHF.

The V gene is TRBV14, the J gene TRBJ1-2, with D unclear. Per the germline V gene, CDR1 is SGHDN and CDR2 is FVKESK. Trimming removed 1 base at V and 7 bases at J, with 16 bases between. This CDR3 spans 15 amino acids. CDR3 protein: CASSQATWGRGGYTF. CDR3 sequence (DNA): TGTGCCAGCAGCCAAGCAACTTGGGGTCGGGGTGGCTACACCTTC. Filled out from reference TRBV14 and TRBJ1-2, the complete variable domain reads EAGVTQFPSHSVIEKGQTVTLRCDPISGHDNLYWYRRVMGKEIKFLLHFVKESKQDESGMPNNRFLAERTGGTYSTLKVQPAELEDSGVYFCASSQATWGRGGYTFGSGTRLTVV.

The rearrangement uses TRBV18 and TRBJ2-1, with 9 bases fitting TRBD1. V trimming: 0 bases; J trimming: 4 bases; junction bases outside the gene matches: 1. Germline V gene sequence: CDR1 KGHSH, CDR2 LQKENI. The length of the CDR3 is 15 residues. CDR3 DNA: TGTGCCAGCTCACCACCGGGGACAGGGTACAATGAGCAGTTCTTC. This gives the protein CASSPPGTGYNEQFF.

The rearrangement uses TRBV28 and TRBJ2-3, with D unresolved. The CDR3 length is 13 residues. CDR1 and CDR2 from the germline V gene are MDHEN and SYDVKM. Trimming stripped 5 bases from V and 4 bases from J, with 10 bases between. CDR3 protein: CASSLSLPDTQYF. The CDR3 coding sequence is TGTGCCAGCAGTCTCAGTCTGCCAGATACGCAGTATTTT.

V and J are TRBV7-2 and TRBJ2-2, with 14 nucleotides matching TRBD2. Germline CDR1 reads SGHTA; CDR2 reads FQGNSA. The V and J ends lost 3 bases and 6 bases, in that order; junction bases with no gene match: 0. The CDR3 extends over 15 amino acids. CDR3 region: CASSLGLAGAGELFF. The CDR3 DNA sequence: TGTGCCAGCAGCTTGGGACTAGCGGGAGCCGGGGAGCTGTTTTTT.

This clone was recorded only once. The CDR3 nucleotides read TGTGCCAGCAGCTGGGACAGGGCTAACACTGAAGCTTTCTTT. Protein sequence: CASSWDRANTEAFF. The J gene is TRBJ1-1, the V gene TRBV5-4; 9 bases match TRBD1. This CDR3 spans 14 amino acids. J was trimmed by 2 bases and V by 3 bases; bases with no gene match: 2. CDR1 and CDR2 (germline): SGHNT, YYREEE (reference sequence).

The chain joins TRBV30 to TRBJ1-1; D not resolved. V was shortened by 3 bases and J by 3 bases, with 11 bases between the two germline ends. This CDR3 spans 13 amino acids. The germline gives CDR1 GTSNPN, CDR2 SVGIG (reference sequence). The CDR3: CAWRSGQDTEAFF. Here the CDR3 DNA reads TGTGCCTGGAGGAGTGGGCAGGACACTGAAGCTTTCTTT.

The sample holds one count of this clone. V is TRBV4-1 and J is TRBJ2-5; the D gene is possibly TRBD1 (6 bases). The CDR3 is 16 residues long. V was pared by 0 bases and J by 5 bases, with 16 bases between. The V gene's germline CDR1 is MGHRA and CDR2 YSYEKL. The CDR3 protein is CASSQDTGWGKETQYF. CDR3 sequence (DNA): TGCGCCAGCAGCCAAGATACAGGGTGGGGCAAGGAGACCCAGTACTTC.

The sample holds many counts of this clone. The chain is built from TRBV19 and TRBJ1-2; 7 bases are shared with TRBD1. The length of the CDR3 is 15 residues. Per the germline V gene, CDR1 is LNHDA and CDR2 is SQIVND (reference sequence). V lost 5 bases and J lost 2; bases outside the gene matches: 8. CDR3 in DNA: TGTGCCAGTAGTTTGACAGGGCAGAAAAACTATGGCTACACCTTC. Translation: CASSLTGQKNYGYTF.

J is TRBJ1-1 and V is TRBV4-3, with 7 bases aligning to TRBD1. Germline CDR1 reads LGHNA; CDR2 reads YSLEER. V lost 2 bases, J lost 4 bases, and 7 bases stayed unmatched. The CDR3 has 15 residues. CDR3 sequence (DNA): TGCGCCAGCAGCCAAAACAGGGGTGCGGGCACTGAAGCTTTCTTT. As protein: CASSQNRGAGTEAFF.

The rearrangement joins TRBV19 to TRBJ2-1; the match to TRBD2 covers 7 bases. The CDR3 runs 15 residues. Germline V gene lookup returns CDR1 LNHDA and CDR2 SQIVND (reference sequence). Germline trimming cut 7 bases from V and 6 bases from J; bases unmatched to any gene: 12. The DNA for the CDR3 is TGTGCCAGTACCCGTCGGGCGGGAGAGAGCAATGAGCAGTTCTTC. Residues: CASTRRAGESNEQFF.

This clone was picked up one time. This chain links TRBV6-5 with TRBJ1-1; the D gene is possibly TRBD1 (6 bases). Germline V gene lookup returns CDR1 MNHEY and CDR2 SVGAGI. CDR3 length: 14 amino acids. V lost 8 bases and J lost 0, with 13 bases in between. CDR3 in amino acids: CASRTGFVNTEAFF. The CDR3 nucleotides read TGTGCCAGCCGCACAGGGTTTGTGAACACTGAAGCTTTCTTT.

The chain couples TRBV5-6 to TRBJ2-1, with TRBD2 matching over 10 bases. V lost 4 bases to trimming and J lost 9 bases; unmatched junction nucleotides: 10. The germline V gene encodes CDR1 SGHDT and CDR2 YYEEEE. CDR3 length: 15 residues. DNA of the CDR3: TGTGCCAGCAGCCCGCGGCCAGCGGGAGGGGTTGAGCAGTTCTTC. Amino acid sequence: CASSPRPAGGVEQFF.

V is TRBV9 and J is TRBJ2-3, with 14 bases matching TRBD2. This CDR3 spans 16 amino acids. Losses at the gene ends were 3 bases for V and 7 bases for J; bases not matched to a gene: 7. In germline, CDR1 is SGDLS, CDR2 YYNGEE. The CDR3 nucleotides are TGTGCCAGCAGCGGCGGACTAGCGGGGGGTAGGAATACGCAGTATTTT. Translating gives CASSGGLAGGRNTQYF.

This sequence joins TRBV5-5 and TRBJ1-3, with 8 nucleotides matching TRBD1. The CDR3 loop spans 15 amino acids. The germline V gene has CDR1 SGHKS and CDR2 YYEKEE (reference sequence). Trimming cost V 4 bases and J 2 bases; bases outside gene matches: 5. The CDR3 sequence: CASSPDRVAGNTIYF. In DNA form, the CDR3 reads TGTGCCAGCAGCCCGGACAGGGTCGCTGGAAACACCATATATTTT.

The chain couples TRBV29-1 to TRBJ2-7; D unresolved. Germline CDR1 is SQVTM and CDR2 is ANQGSEA. Trimming removed 2 bases from V and 3 bases from J, with 11 bases in between. This CDR3 contains 13 residues. The CDR3 bases are TGCAGCGTTGAAACGCAGGCTAACTACGAGCAGTACTTC. It specifies CSVETQANYEQYF.